The 24 T cell receptor beta chains given below trace back to one sample, sequenced in a study of T cell responses to AZD1222 COVID-19 vaccine. Measured with immunoSEQ multiplex PCR; TCRdb has only the in-frame clones, and not every one. Of 140,000 to 150,000 clones in the sample, around 90% were seen once. Sequenced material: peripheral blood, taken 28 days after the second dose of the MenACWY control vaccine. These receptors all stem from an adult who received the MenACWY meningococcal vaccine as a control.

The gene calls are TRBV23-1 and TRBJ2-7; the D is unclear. TRBV23-1 belongs to the ORF category, with a function that is uncertain. With 4 bases removed from V and 0 bases from J, the gap between germline ends came to 4 bases. CDR3 length: 12 residues. CDR3 nucleotides: TGCGCCAGCAGTCCCTACTCCTACGAGCAGTACTTC. It codes for CASSPYSYEQYF.

In regard to this clone: One end of the junction does not line up with germline, which may come from a read error. This chain uses TRBV19 with TRBJ1-4, with D possibly matching TRBD1 (5 bases). This CDR3 is built from 12 residues. Germline V lookup: CDR1 LNHDA, CDR2 SQIVND (reference sequence). CDR3 DNA sequence: TGCGCCACGGGTTGGGGGAATGAAAAACTGTTTTTT. Translating gives CATGWGNEKLFF.

The chain employs TRBV15 and TRBJ1-1, with D hard to call. V lost 5 bases, J lost 0 bases, and 16 bases lay in between. The CDR3 length is 16 residues. Germline lookup yields CDR1 LNHNV and CDR2 YYDKDF (reference sequence). The CDR3 nucleotides read TGTGCCACCAGCGCACCTAATGTGAACCTGAACACTGAAGCTTTCTTT. Translation: CATSAPNVNLNTEAFF. The full variable domain, rest sourced from reference TRBV15 and TRBJ1-1, is DAMVIQNPRYQVTQFGKPVTLSCSQTLNHNVMYWYQQKSSQAPKLLFHYYDKDFNNEADTPDNFQSRRPNTSFCFLDIRSPGLGDTAMYLCATSAPNVNLNTEAFFGQGTRLTVV.

The table lists this clone with a count of one. This rearrangement joins TRBV2 to TRBJ1-4; D perhaps matches TRBD1 (6 bases). V lost 10 bases and J lost 10, with 22 bases in between. Germline V gene data show CDR1 as SNHLY and CDR2 as FYNNEI. CDR3 size: 14 residues. CDR3 in DNA: TGTGCCACCTCAGGACAGCTGAATGATGGAAAACTGTTTTTT. Its translation is CATSGQLNDGKLFF.

The chain is built from TRBV7-3 and TRBJ2-2; D gene ambiguous. The CDR3 has 16 amino acids. Deletions cut 3 bases from V and 4 bases from J, with 15 bases between. In germline, CDR1 is SGHTA, CDR2 FQGTGA. The CDR3 sequence is CASSFLPLAATGELFF. DNA for the CDR3: TGTGCCAGCAGCTTTCTACCCCTGGCGGCCACCGGGGAGCTGTTTTTT.

The chain employs TRBV28 and TRBJ1-6; D unresolved. Germline V gene data show CDR1 as MDHEN and CDR2 as SYDVKM. V lost 4 bases and J lost 10, with 5 bases in between. The CDR3 length is 11 residues. The CDR3 sequence: CASSSRSPLHF. DNA of the CDR3: TGTGCCAGCAGTTCTCGGTCACCCCTCCACTTT.

The chain is built from TRBV27 and TRBJ1-1; D is ambiguous. V dropped 3 bases and J dropped 1 base, with 9 bases sitting between them. CDR1 and CDR2 from the germline V gene are MNHEY and SMNVEV (reference sequence). The CDR3 totals 14 residues. CDR3 sequence: CASSLLGPNTEAFF. The CDR3 nucleotides are TGTGCCAGCAGTTTGCTGGGTCCGAACACTGAAGCTTTCTTT.

V usage is TRBV7-8 and J usage is TRBJ2-7; possible D gene TRBD1, 6 bases. The CDR3 sequence is 15 residues long. From germline, CDR1 is SGHVS and CDR2 FQNEAQ. V lost 4 bases and J 3 bases, leaving 16 bases between the germline ends. DNA for the CDR3: TGTGCCAGCAGCTGGGATAGACAGGCTTACTACGAGCAGTACTTC. This gives the protein CASSWDRQAYYEQYF. The full variable domain, its missing parts supplied by reference TRBV7-8 and TRBJ2-7, is GAGVSQSPRYKVAKRGQDVALRCDPISGHVSLFWYQQALGQGPEFLTYFQNEAQLDKSGLPSDRFFAERPEGSVSTLKIQRTQQEDSAVYLCASSWDRQAYYEQYFGPGTRLTVT.

The rearrangement links TRBV11-1 to TRBJ1-1, with D hard to call. The V gene's germline CDR1 is SGHAT and CDR2 FQDESV (reference sequence). The CDR3 length is 13 residues. With 5 bases removed from V and 0 bases from J, the gap between germline ends came to 7 bases. The CDR3 region is CASSREMNTEAFF. The DNA of the CDR3 is TGTGCCAGCAGCCGGGAGATGAACACTGAAGCTTTCTTT. The full variable domain, completed using reference TRBV11-1 and TRBJ1-1, is EAEVAQSPRYKITEKSQAVAFWCDPISGHATLYWYRQILGQGPELLVQFQDESVVDDSQLPKDRFSAERLKGVDSTLKIQPAELGDSAMYLCASSREMNTEAFFGQGTRLTVV.

The gene calls are TRBV21-1 and TRBJ2-1; the DNA was not compared with TRBD1, the D call given in the table. TRBV21-1 is labeled a pseudogene. The CDR3 spans 15 residues. The CDR3 spells CASSPRTGGFHEQFF. CDR3 DNA sequence: TGTGCCAGCAGCCCCCGGACAGGGGGGTTCCATGAGCAGTTCTTC.

This chain connects TRBV7-2 to TRBJ2-1; TRBD2 aligns across 10 bases. CDR1 SGHTA and CDR2 FQGNSA come from the germline V gene. This CDR3 contains 15 residues. V was clipped by 7 bases and J by 7 bases; unmatched bases: 10. Here the CDR3 reads CASKAGLAGANEQFF. CDR3 DNA: TGTGCCAGCAAGGCGGGCCTAGCGGGAGCGAATGAGCAGTTCTTC.

The V and J genes are TRBV12-5 and TRBJ1-4; D gene ambiguous. Germline V gene sequence: CDR1 LGHNT, CDR2 FRNRAP. V was cut by 1 base and J by 5 bases, with 5 bases left in between. The CDR3 is 13 amino acids. CDR3: CASGLGGNEKLFF. DNA of the CDR3: TGTGCTAGTGGTTTGGGAGGGAATGAAAAACTGTTTTTT.

V and J are TRBV9 and TRBJ1-6; 7 bases agree with TRBD1. Germline V gene lookup returns CDR1 SGDLS and CDR2 YYNGEE. The CDR3 sequence is 14 residues long. The junction had 3 bases not matched to a gene; V was cut back by 4 bases and J by 5 bases. The CDR3 DNA reads TGTGCCAGCAGCAGACAGGGAGATAATTCACCCCTCCACTTT. Translated, it gives CASSRQGDNSPLHF.

The chain joins TRBV24-1 to TRBJ2-7; D might be TRBD1 or TRBD2, each matching 5 bases. Trimming stripped 6 bases from V and 1 base from J, with 12 bases between. CDR1 is KGHDR, CDR2 SFDVKD, per germline. CDR3 length: 14 amino acids. CDR3 DNA: TGTGCCACCAGTACCCCGGGACGATCCTACGAGCAGTACTTC. Protein product: CATSTPGRSYEQYF.

CDR3 in amino acids: CASSQAHGGYNSPLHF. The DNA of the CDR3 is TGTGCCAGCAGCCAAGCCCACGGGGGGTACAATTCACCCCTCCACTTT. The genes are TRBV3-1 (or the pseudogene TRBV3-2) and TRBJ1-6, with D tentatively TRBD1 (5 bases). V lost 1 base to trimming and J lost 7 bases, with 14 bases between them. The CDR3 covers 16 residues. Germline CDR1 LGHDT, CDR2 YNNKEL (reference sequence).

The rearrangement links TRBV18 to TRBJ2-7; D is possibly TRBD1 or TRBD2 (5 bases each). Germline-derived CDR1 and CDR2 are KGHSH and LQKENI. V was trimmed by 6 bases and J by 6 bases, leaving 15 bases between them. The CDR3 sequence is 13 residues long. Here the CDR3 DNA reads TGTGCCAGCTCCCTAGGGGCAGGGAGCGAGCAGTACTTC. Amino acid sequence: CASSLGAGSEQYF.

This rearrangement joins TRBV3-1 (or the pseudogene TRBV3-2) to TRBJ1-1; perhaps TRBD1 as D (5 bases). This CDR3 is 15 amino acids long. The germline CDR1 and CDR2 sequences are LGHDT and YNNKEL (reference sequence). Trimming stripped 1 base from V and 4 bases from J, with 13 bases between. The DNA for the CDR3 is TGTGCCAGCAGCCAAGTCGCAGGGCCCTTCACTGAAGCTTTCTTT. Amino acid sequence: CASSQVAGPFTEAFF.

The gene calls are TRBV5-1 and TRBJ1-5, with 10 bases lining up with TRBD1. Losses at the gene ends were 0 bases for V and 6 bases for J; bases not matched to a gene: 9. The CDR3 covers 17 residues. The germline gives CDR1 SGHRS, CDR2 YFSETQ. CDR3 nucleotide sequence: TGCGCCAGCAGCTTGGCCCCCGGCGGACAGGGGGGTCAGCCCCAGCATTTT. Its protein is CASSLAPGGQGGQPQHF.

CDR3 bases: TGTGCCAGCAGTTTGGCGGTAGGCACTGAAGCTTTCTTT. As protein: CASSLAVGTEAFF. The chain links TRBV12-3 or TRBV12-4 to TRBJ1-1; D gene uncertain. This CDR3 has 13 amino acids. The V end was cut by 3 bases, the J end by 4 bases, with 9 bases between.

The chain combines TRBV27 with TRBJ2-2, with 7 bases lining up with TRBD1. The CDR3 extends over 16 amino acids. Germline V lookup: CDR1 MNHEY, CDR2 SMNVEV (reference sequence). V lost 4 bases, J lost 9 bases, and 14 bases stayed unmatched. The CDR3 region has the DNA TGTGCCAGCAGTTACGCAGGGGGACGTTTTGCCCGGGAGCTGTTTTTT. This sequence encodes CASSYAGGRFARELFF.

This clone was detected once. The genes are TRBV12-3 or TRBV12-4 and TRBJ1-1; D remains ambiguous. The CDR3 has 11 amino acids. V lost 10 bases and J 6 bases, leaving 12 bases between the germline ends. The CDR3 DNA sequence: TGTGCCACCAGGTTTCGGGCTGAAGCTTTCTTT. It codes for CATRFRAEAFF.

The V gene is TRBV7-2, the J gene TRBJ2-1; 15 bases are shared with TRBD2. The CDR3 length is 18 residues. CDR1 is SGHTA and CDR2 is FQGNSA in the germline V gene. V lost 5 bases to trimming and J lost 6 bases; unmatched junction nucleotides: 11. The CDR3, as DNA: TGTGCCAGCAGCCCCCCCGGACTAGCGGGGGGGTGGTTCAATGAGCAGTTCTTC. It translates to CASSPPGLAGGWFNEQFF.

The chain joins TRBV5-1 to TRBJ2-3; TRBD2 agrees at 8 bases. V shed 9 bases and J 2 bases; nucleotides not matched to a gene: 11. Germline V gene data show CDR1 as SGHRS and CDR2 as YFSETQ. The CDR3 length is 15 residues. In nucleotides, the CDR3 is TGCGCCACCGCGCCGGGGGGGCTAGACACAGATACGCAGTATTTT. This translates into CATAPGGLDTDTQYF.

J is TRBJ2-5 and V is TRBV2; 10 nucleotides agree with TRBD2. Trimming took 5 bases from V and 5 from J; bases not matched to a gene: 8. Per the germline V gene, CDR1 is SNHLY and CDR2 is FYNNEI. CDR3 size: 15 residues. CDR3 sequence: CASSSSSGRAETQYF. CDR3 DNA sequence: TGTGCCAGCAGTTCATCCAGCGGGAGGGCCGAGACCCAGTACTTC.